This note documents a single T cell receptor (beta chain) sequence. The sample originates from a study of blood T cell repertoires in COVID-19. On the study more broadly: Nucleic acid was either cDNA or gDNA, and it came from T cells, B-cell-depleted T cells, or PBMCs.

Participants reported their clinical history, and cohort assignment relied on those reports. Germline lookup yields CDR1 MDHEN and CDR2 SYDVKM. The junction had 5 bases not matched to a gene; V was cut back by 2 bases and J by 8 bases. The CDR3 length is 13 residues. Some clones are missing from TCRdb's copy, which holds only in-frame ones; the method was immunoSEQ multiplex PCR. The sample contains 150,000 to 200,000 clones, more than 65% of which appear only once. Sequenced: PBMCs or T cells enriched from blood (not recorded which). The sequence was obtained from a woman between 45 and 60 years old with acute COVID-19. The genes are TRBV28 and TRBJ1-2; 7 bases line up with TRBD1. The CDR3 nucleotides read TGTGCCAGCAGTTTACAGGGGGTGTTCGGCTACACCTTC. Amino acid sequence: CASSLQGVFGYTF.